This T cell receptor (beta chain) was profiled in a study of siplizumab effects on memory and regulatory T cells. The study's findings and limits: Mappable alloreactive CD4+ clones came from Treg cells more than 60% of the time on average with siplizumab, against 26.9% in controls. Just a small share of alloreactive clones was traced back to unstimulated subsets.

This clone is categorized as medium-sized. Its antigen is not identified. CDR1 is SEHNR, CDR2 FQNEAQ, per germline (reference sequence). With 2 bases clipped from V and 2 bases from J, the junction kept 5 bases outside the gene matches. CDR3 length: 16 residues. Sequencing was performed with immunoSEQ multiplex PCR; in TCRdb, only in-frame clones are kept and a portion is missing. The sample records 7,700 or so clones, 35% to 40% being singletons. Responder and stimulator cells in the mixed lymphocyte reaction were cultured together for over 5 days at 37°C. The V call is TRBV7-9, the J call TRBJ2-1, with 8 bases that match TRBD1. This receptor was taken from a human donor in good health; the cells came from an allogeneic mixed lymphocyte reaction. Specimen: CFSE-low (dividing) CD8+ T cells sorted from an allogeneic mixed lymphocyte reaction. CDR3 nucleotide sequence: TGTGCCAGCAGCTTACTAACAGGGGGTGCCTACAATGAGCAGTTCTTC. This codes for CASSLLTGGAYNEQFF.